The 18 T cell receptor beta chains below were found in one sample sequenced in a study of blood T cell repertoires in COVID-19. Sequencing was performed with immunoSEQ multiplex PCR; in TCRdb, only in-frame clones are kept and a portion is missing. Of some 490,000 clones in the sample, around 85% were seen once. The sample comprised PBMCs or T cells enriched from blood (not recorded which). These receptors were collected from a woman aged 55-70 years who had recovered from COVID-19.

This rearrangement joins TRBV2 to TRBJ2-3, with 13 nucleotides matching TRBD2. The CDR3 loop spans 15 amino acids. Germline V lookup: CDR1 SNHLY, CDR2 FYNNEI. Trimming at V came to 4 bases and at J to 3 bases, leaving 1 base not matched to a gene. The CDR3 DNA is TGTGCCAGCAGTGGGGGACTAGCGGGGACAGATACGCAGTATTTT. It is translated as CASSGGLAGTDTQYF.

This clone came up once. This chain connects TRBV6-2 or TRBV6-3 to TRBJ1-1, with 9 bases lining up with TRBD1. In germline, CDR1 is MNHEY, CDR2 SVGEGT. After removal of 6 bases from V and 1 base from J, the junction contained 6 bases not matched to a gene. CDR3 size: 15 residues. The CDR3 DNA reads TGTGCCAGCAGCCCCCGGGACAGGGCGAACACTGAAGCTTTCTTT. As protein: CASSPRDRANTEAFF.

The V call is TRBV19, the J call TRBJ1-5; TRBD1 aligns across 7 bases. V was clipped by 3 bases and J by 0 bases; unmatched bases: 8. This CDR3 has 17 amino acids. CDR1 LNHDA and CDR2 SQIVND come from the germline V gene (reference sequence). The CDR3 loop is CASSIRQGRDSNQPQHF. The CDR3 DNA sequence: TGTGCCAGTAGTATCCGACAGGGCCGAGATAGCAATCAGCCCCAGCATTTT.

The V and J genes are TRBV19 and TRBJ1-1; 10 bases fit TRBD1. The CDR3 totals 17 residues. Looked up from germline, CDR1 is LNHDA and CDR2 is SQIVND (reference sequence). J lost 2 bases, V lost 4 bases, and 10 bases had no gene match. CDR3 sequence reads: CASSRSPGQGLNTEAFF. CDR3 coding DNA: TGTGCCAGTAGTAGAAGTCCGGGACAGGGGCTCAACACTGAAGCTTTCTTT.

The chain carries TRBV3-1 (or the pseudogene TRBV3-2) and TRBJ1-6, with 7 bases matching TRBD1. The CDR3 is made up of 15 amino acids. Germline V gene data show CDR1 as LGHDT and CDR2 as YNNKEL (reference sequence). The V segment lost 2 bases and the J segment 9 bases; nucleotides outside the gene matches: 7. The CDR3 region is CASSQQQGLGSPLHF. The CDR3 DNA follows: TGTGCCAGCAGCCAACAACAGGGGCTGGGTTCACCCCTCCACTTT.

The V and J genes are TRBV2 and TRBJ1-5; D is unresolved. The CDR3 has 13 amino acids. Trimming left V 8 bases short and J 0 bases short, with 8 bases between. Looked up from germline, CDR1 is SNHLY and CDR2 is FYNNEI. The CDR3 DNA follows: TGTGCCAGCGAGCGGGATAGCAATCAGCCCCAGCATTTT. Amino acid sequence: CASERDSNQPQHF.

The sample holds a few counts of this clone. This rearrangement joins TRBV5-8 to TRBJ1-5; D is uncertain. Trimming left V 0 bases short and J 0 bases short, with 4 bases between. The CDR3 has 14 amino acids. Per the germline V gene, CDR1 is SGHTS and CDR2 is YDEGEE. The CDR3 DNA reads as TGTGCCAGCAGCTTGGGTTATAGCAATCAGCCCCAGCATTTT. Amino acid sequence: CASSLGYSNQPQHF.

This clone appeared a single time. This sequence joins TRBV7-2 and TRBJ1-1, with D unresolved. Germline CDR1 SGHTA, CDR2 FQGNSA. Trimming cost V 5 bases and J 1 base, with 11 bases left between them. CDR3 length equals 14 residues. The DNA for the CDR3 is TGTGCCAGCAGCACAATCCGACAGAACACTGAAGCTTTCTTT. Translating it yields CASSTIRQNTEAFF.

This clone was observed once. The chain combines TRBV30 with TRBJ2-1; the D gene is possibly TRBD1 (5 bases). This CDR3 contains 14 residues. The germline gives CDR1 GTSNPN, CDR2 SVGIG (reference sequence). V was clipped by 4 bases and J by 0 bases, with 10 bases between them. For the CDR3, the DNA is TGTGCCTGGATTACAGGTAGCTCCTACAATGAGCAGTTCTTC. It yields the protein CAWITGSSYNEQFF.

J is TRBJ1-6 and V is TRBV7-2; 9 bases align to TRBD1. Germline V gene data show CDR1 as SGHTA and CDR2 as FQGNSA. This CDR3 is built from 16 residues. With V trimmed by 0 bases and J by 9 bases, 6 bases remained unmatched. CDR3 nucleotide sequence: TGTGCCAGCAGCTTAGCCGGGACAGGGATTGGTTCACCCCTCCACTTT. This codes for CASSLAGTGIGSPLHF.

This chain links TRBV19 with TRBJ2-5; tentative D call: TRBD2 (5 bases). The V end lost 6 bases, the J end lost 1 base, and 12 bases lay between the germline ends. The CDR3 length is 14 residues. The germline V gene encodes CDR1 LNHDA and CDR2 SQIVND (reference sequence). CDR3 coding DNA: TGTGCCAGTAGAGTAAGCGGAACCCAAGAGACCCAGTACTTC. Protein: CASRVSGTQETQYF. The full variable domain, completed using reference TRBV19 and TRBJ2-5, is DGGITQSPKYLFRKEGQNVTLSCEQNLNHDAMYWYRQDPGQGLRLIYYSQIVNDFQKGDIAEGYSVSREKKESFPLTVTSAQKNPTAFYLCASRVSGTQETQYFGPGTRLLVL.

This clone turned up a few times. The chain uses TRBV6-5 and TRBJ2-7; 7 nucleotides match TRBD1. The germline V gene encodes CDR1 MNHEY and CDR2 SVGAGI. CDR3 length: 14 amino acids. Germline trimming cut 0 bases from V and 3 bases from J; bases unmatched to any gene: 2. CDR3 nucleotides: TGTGCCAGCAGTTACTCGAGACAGGGCTACGAGCAGTACTTC. Encoded protein: CASSYSRQGYEQYF.

The chain uses TRBV19 and TRBJ1-1; no firm D call. The germline V gene has CDR1 LNHDA and CDR2 SQIVND (reference sequence). This CDR3 has 13 amino acids. Trimming pared 5 bases from V and 3 bases from J, leaving 10 bases between. This CDR3 is CASSAGQYTEAFF. In nucleotides, the CDR3 is TGTGCCAGTAGTGCTGGCCAGTACACTGAAGCTTTCTTT.

The chain uses TRBV5-4 and TRBJ2-3; TRBD1 is a possible D gene (6 bases). CDR1 is SGHNT and CDR2 is YYREEE in the germline V gene (reference sequence). V lost 4 bases to trimming and J lost 3 bases, with 12 bases between them. The CDR3 extends over 14 amino acids. The CDR3 nucleotides read TGTGCCAGCAGCCTATTCACAGGGACAGATACGCAGTATTTT. This gives the protein CASSLFTGTDTQYF. Full variable domain (remainder filled in from reference TRBV5-4 and TRBJ2-3): ETGVTQSPTHLIKTRGQQVTLRCSSQSGHNTVSWYQQALGQGPQFIFQYYREEENGRGNFPPRFSGLQFPNYSSELNVNALELDDSALYLCASSLFTGTDTQYFGPGTRLTVL.

This chain connects TRBV9 to TRBJ2-1, with D possibly being TRBD2 (6 bases). V dropped 0 bases and J dropped 10 bases, with 11 bases sitting between them. The CDR3 consists of 13 residues. CDR1 and CDR2 (germline): SGDLS, YYNGEE. The CDR3 DNA reads TGTGCCAGCAGCGTAGCTGCGGCGGGGGAGCAGTTCTTC. This codes for CASSVAAAGEQFF.

The chain couples TRBV24-1 to TRBJ1-5, with D possibly matching TRBD1 (6 bases). Trimming stripped 4 bases from V and 5 bases from J, with 26 bases between. The CDR3 consists of 19 residues. Germline V gene sequence: CDR1 KGHDR, CDR2 SFDVKD. The CDR3 loop is CATSETPRDTILVHQPQHF. As DNA, the CDR3 is TGTGCCACCAGTGAGACTCCCCGGGACACAATATTAGTTCATCAGCCCCAGCATTTT.

This chain uses TRBV5-4 with TRBJ2-2; 7 bases line up with TRBD2. This CDR3 is built from 13 residues. Trimming cost V 4 bases and J 7 bases; bases outside gene matches: 4. Looked up from germline, CDR1 is SGHNT and CDR2 is YYREEE (reference sequence). The DNA for the CDR3 is TGTGCCAGCAGCCATAGCGGGTTCGGGGAGCTGTTTTTT. Amino acids: CASSHSGFGELFF.

The chain links TRBV5-5 to TRBJ1-5; D may be TRBD1 (5 bases). Trimming stripped 0 bases from V and 3 bases from J, with 10 bases between. The germline CDR1 and CDR2 sequences are SGHKS and YYEKEE (reference sequence). The CDR3 has 15 amino acids. CDR3 protein: CASSLVAGINQPQHF. CDR3 DNA sequence: TGTGCCAGCAGCTTGGTGGCAGGGATCAATCAGCCCCAGCATTTT. Full variable domain (rest looked up from reference TRBV5-5 and TRBJ1-5): DAGVTQSPTHLIKTRGQQVTLRCSPISGHKSVSWYQQVLGQGPQFIFQYYEKEERGRGNFPDRFSARQFPNYSSELNVNALLLGDSALYLCASSLVAGINQPQHFGDGTRLSIL.